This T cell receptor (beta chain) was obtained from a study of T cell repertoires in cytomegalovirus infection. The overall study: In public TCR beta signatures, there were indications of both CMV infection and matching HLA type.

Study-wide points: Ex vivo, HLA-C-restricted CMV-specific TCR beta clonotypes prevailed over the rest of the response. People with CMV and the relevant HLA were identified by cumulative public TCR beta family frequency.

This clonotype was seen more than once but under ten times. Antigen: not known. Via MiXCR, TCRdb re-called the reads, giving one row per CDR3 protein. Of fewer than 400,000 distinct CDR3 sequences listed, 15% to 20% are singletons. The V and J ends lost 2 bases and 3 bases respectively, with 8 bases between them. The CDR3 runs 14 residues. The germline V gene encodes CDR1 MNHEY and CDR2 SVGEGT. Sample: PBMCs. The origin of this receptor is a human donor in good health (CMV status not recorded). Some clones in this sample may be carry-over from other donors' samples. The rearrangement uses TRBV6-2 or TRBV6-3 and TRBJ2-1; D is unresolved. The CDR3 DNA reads TGTGCCAGCAGTTACGGGGTGAGCTACAATGAGCAGTTCTTC. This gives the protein CASSYGVSYNEQFF.